This T cell receptor (beta chain) was documented in a study of blood T cell repertoires in COVID-19. Profiling relied on immunoSEQ multiplex PCR, and the TCRdb table lists in-frame clones only, not all of them. The sample contains almost 300,000 clones, roughly nine tenths of which appear only once. Trimming shortened V by 5 bases and J by 0 bases, and 11 bases separated the two germline ends. The CDR3 spans 15 residues. Per germline, CDR1 LNHNV and CDR2 YYDKDF (reference sequence). The clonotype comes from a woman younger than 45 with COVID-19, enrolled during active disease. The source material was peripheral blood. This chain connects TRBV15 to TRBJ2-1; D possibly corresponds to TRBD2 (5 bases). The DNA of the CDR3 is TGTGCCACCAGCGGAGGAGTTCCCTCCTACAATGAGCAGTTCTTC. This translates into CATSGGVPSYNEQFF.